This passage covers 25 T cell receptor beta chains from one sample sequenced in a study of blood T cell repertoires in COVID-19. Here immunoSEQ multiplex PCR was the method, and the copy in TCRdb shows in-frame clones only, minus some. Altogether about 300,000 clones are present, around nine tenths being singletons, with the ten largest covering 2.5% to 3%. The sample consisted of PBMCs or T cells enriched from blood (not recorded which). The receptor set was obtained from a woman aged 45-65 years who had been exposed to COVID-19.

The V call is TRBV5-1, the J call TRBJ1-2; 8 bases fit TRBD1. The CDR3 has 13 residues. From germline, CDR1 is SGHRS and CDR2 YFSETQ. After removal of 0 bases from V and 7 bases from J, the junction contained 2 bases not matched to a gene. The CDR3 protein is CASSLAGGSGYTF. DNA for the CDR3: TGCGCCAGCAGCTTGGCAGGGGGCAGTGGCTACACCTTC.

CDR3 amino acids: CASSSRLARDGDTQYF. The CDR3 nucleotides are TGTGCCAGCAGCTCAAGACTAGCGCGGGATGGAGATACGCAGTATTTT. The V call is TRBV11-2, the J call TRBJ2-3, with 8 bases matching TRBD2. The CDR3 is made up of 16 amino acids. Trimming cost V 4 bases and J 5 bases; bases outside gene matches: 11. Germline V gene data show CDR1 as SGHAT and CDR2 as FQNNGV.

V and J are TRBV29-1 and TRBJ1-4, with a weak D call TRBD1 (6 bases). Trimming stripped 7 bases from V and 8 bases from J, with 14 bases between. The CDR3 sequence is 12 residues long. The germline V gene has CDR1 SQVTM and CDR2 ANQGSEA. CDR3 sequence reads: CSARGDREKLFF. DNA of the CDR3: TGCAGCGCCAGGGGAGACCGGGAAAAACTGTTTTTT.

V usage is TRBV27 and J usage is TRBJ1-6; D possibly corresponds to TRBD1 (5 bases). Germline assignment: CDR1 MNHEY and CDR2 SMNVEV (reference sequence). This CDR3 is 14 amino acids long. Trimming stripped 2 bases from V and 6 bases from J, with 8 bases between. The CDR3, as DNA: TGTGCCAGCAGTTTACGAAGGGGTAATTCACCCCTCCACTTT. This codes for CASSLRRGNSPLHF.

Written as DNA, the CDR3 is TGTGCCAGCAGTGATCGGGTCGGGAACGTGAGGGGGCACGGCTACACCTTC. Amino acid sequence: CASSDRVGNVRGHGYTF. The chain recombines TRBV6-1 with TRBJ1-2; 7 nucleotides line up with TRBD1. The CDR3 sequence is 17 residues long. Trimming took 3 bases from V and 8 from J; bases not matched to a gene: 18. CDR1 is MNHNS and CDR2 is SASEGT in the germline V gene.

The rearrangement joins TRBV7-8 to TRBJ1-2; D gene uncertain. Germline CDR1 and CDR2: SGHVS and FQNEAQ. V lost 1 base and J lost 4, with 13 bases in between. CDR3 size: 15 residues. The DNA for the CDR3 is TGTGCCAGCAGCTTAGGTTCCGGGGATGGCTATGGCTACACCTTC. This sequence encodes CASSLGSGDGYGYTF.

This chain links TRBV5-1 with TRBJ1-1; D might be TRBD1 (5 bases). CDR1 SGHRS and CDR2 YFSETQ come from the germline V gene. Trimming left V 0 bases short and J 0 bases short, with 9 bases between. The CDR3 is made up of 15 amino acids. CDR3 DNA sequence: TGCGCCAGCAGCTTGGCAGGGAACATGAACACTGAAGCTTTCTTT. As protein: CASSLAGNMNTEAFF.

Of note for this clone: Other DNA sequences in this specimen translate into the identical CDR3. The chain combines TRBV5-4 with TRBJ1-2; 9 bases are a match to TRBD1. Germline values: CDR1 SGHNT, CDR2 YYREEE (reference sequence). The length of the CDR3 is 14 residues. V shed 1 base and J 5 bases; nucleotides not matched to a gene: 3. CDR3 nucleotides: TGTGCCAGCAGCTTGACAGGGGGCAATTATGGCTACACCTTC. Amino acids: CASSLTGGNYGYTF.

The rearrangement joins TRBV25-1 to TRBJ2-7; D remains unclear. Germline CDR1 MGHDK, CDR2 SYGVNS. V was trimmed by 4 bases and J by 1 base, leaving 14 bases between them. This CDR3 spans 15 amino acids. The CDR3 is CASSATHGLSYEQYF. CDR3 nucleotide sequence: TGTGCCAGCAGTGCCACCCATGGGCTTTCCTACGAGCAGTACTTC.

The V gene is TRBV7-2, the J gene TRBJ2-2, with 11 nucleotides matching TRBD2. The J segment lost 0 bases and the V segment lost 6 bases, leaving 3 bases of the junction unmatched. The CDR3 is 16 amino acids. Germline V CDR1 and CDR2: SGHTA, FQGNSA. The CDR3 protein is CASRWTSGSNTGELFF. The CDR3, as DNA: TGTGCCAGCAGGTGGACTAGCGGGTCGAACACCGGGGAGCTGTTTTTT.

V is TRBV5-1 and J is TRBJ1-4; D gene ambiguous. The ends were cut back, 0 bases at V and 2 bases at J, with 11 bases in the middle. This CDR3 has 16 amino acids. Germline V lookup: CDR1 SGHRS, CDR2 YFSETQ. This chain's CDR3 is CASSLGAPGTNEKLFF. Here the CDR3 DNA reads TGCGCCAGCAGCTTGGGGGCGCCGGGGACTAATGAAAAACTGTTTTTT.

The V and J genes are TRBV28 and TRBJ1-6; 9 bases are shared with TRBD1. Germline loops: CDR1 MDHEN, CDR2 SYDVKM. V lost 7 bases and J lost 7; bases outside the gene matches: 8. The CDR3 consists of 15 residues. The CDR3 is CASTQRGQGNSPLHF. For the CDR3, the DNA is TGTGCCAGCACCCAACGGGGACAGGGAAATTCACCCCTCCACTTT.

The chain joins TRBV9 to TRBJ1-6; D unclear. This CDR3 has 16 amino acids. CDR1 SGDLS and CDR2 YYNGEE come from the germline V gene. With 3 bases removed from V and 1 base from J, the gap between germline ends came to 11 bases. In DNA, the CDR3 is TGTGCCAGCAGCGGGGAGACATCATCCTATAATTCACCCCTCCACTTT. Its translation is CASSGETSSYNSPLHF. Looking up the rest from reference TRBV9 and TRBJ1-6 gives the full variable domain: DSGVTQTPKHLITATGQRVTLRCSPRSGDLSVYWYQQSLDQGLQFLIQYYNGEERAKGNILERFSAQQFPDLHSELNLSSLELGDSALYFCASSGETSSYNSPLHFGNGTRLTVT.

Of note for this clone: The germline gene is not matched at one end of the junction; a read error may be the cause. The V and J genes are TRBV7-9 and TRBJ1-1; no clear D gene. CDR3 length: 12 residues. Looked up from germline, CDR1 is SEHNR and CDR2 is FQNEAQ (reference sequence). The CDR3 sequence: CASSPNLEVSFF. As DNA, the CDR3 is TGTGCCAGCAGCCCCAACCTAGAGGTGTCGTTTTTT.

This clone is categorized as medium-sized. The chain employs TRBV4-1 and TRBJ1-1; the D is unclear. The V and J ends lost 0 bases and 8 bases respectively, with 10 bases between them. CDR3 length equals 13 residues. Germline assignment: CDR1 MGHRA and CDR2 YSYEKL. As DNA, the CDR3 is TGCGCCAGCAGCCAAGATATTCCACAGGAAGCTTTCTTT. Amino acid sequence: CASSQDIPQEAFF.

This rearrangement joins TRBV2 to TRBJ2-2; 12 bases match TRBD1. V shed 8 bases and J 4 bases; nucleotides not matched to a gene: 11. The germline gives CDR1 SNHLY, CDR2 FYNNEI. The CDR3 is made up of 17 amino acids. This CDR3 is CASRTRDRGLGTGELFF. The CDR3 DNA reads TGTGCCAGCCGAACCCGGGACAGGGGGCTGGGCACCGGGGAGCTGTTTTTT.

The chain employs TRBV2 and TRBJ1-3; D possibly corresponds to TRBD1 (6 bases). V was cut by 6 bases and J by 0 bases, with 9 bases left in between. CDR3 length: 14 amino acids. Per the germline V gene, CDR1 is SNHLY and CDR2 is FYNNEI. CDR3 region: CASRQGFSGNTIYF. CDR3 in DNA: TGTGCCAGCAGACAGGGTTTCTCTGGAAACACCATATATTTT.

The CDR3 DNA is TGTGCCAGCAGCAAGGGACAGGCTCGGGGAGCCTATAATTCACCCCTCCACTTT. It codes for CASSKGQARGAYNSPLHF. The chain is built from TRBV7-8 and TRBJ1-6, with TRBD1 matching 8 bases. The CDR3 totals 18 residues. V was pared by 5 bases and J by 2 bases, with 11 bases of the junction left unmatched. Germline CDR1 reads SGHVS; CDR2 reads FQNEAQ.

The rearrangement uses TRBV6-5 and TRBJ1-4; 7 bases line up with TRBD1. V shed 5 bases and J 6 bases; nucleotides not matched to a gene: 9. In germline, CDR1 is MNHEY, CDR2 SVGAGI. The CDR3 has 15 amino acids. In nucleotides, the CDR3 is TGTGCCAGCAGTAAAACAGGGGCGGCGGATGAAAAACTGTTTTTT. Encoded protein: CASSKTGAADEKLFF.

V is TRBV4-2 and J is TRBJ1-2, with 10 bases identical to TRBD1. J was trimmed by 4 bases and V by 1 base; bases with no gene match: 0. CDR1 and CDR2 (germline): LGHNA, YNFKEQ. CDR3 length: 14 amino acids. The CDR3 nucleotides are TGTGCCAGCAGCCAAGGACAGGGGGCCTATGGCTACACCTTC. Translation gives CASSQGQGAYGYTF.

This clone is a singleton in its sample. This chain uses TRBV6-2 or TRBV6-3 with TRBJ2-1; possibly TRBD1 for D (6 bases). The CDR3 length is 14 residues. V lost 6 bases and J 1 base, leaving 10 bases between the germline ends. From germline, CDR1 is MNHEY and CDR2 SVGEGT. The CDR3 loop reads CASSNRESYNEQFF. CDR3 DNA sequence: TGTGCCAGCAGCAACAGGGAATCCTACAATGAGCAGTTCTTC.

The chain employs TRBV4-1 and TRBJ2-3; D may be TRBD1 (5 bases). The CDR3 contains 13 residues. V gave up 3 bases and J gave up 9 bases, with 13 bases separating them. Germline lookup yields CDR1 MGHRA and CDR2 YSYEKL. CDR3 coding DNA: TGCGCCAGCAGCCAGGCGACAGCACCGACGCAGTATTTT. Its translation: CASSQATAPTQYF.

V and J are TRBV3-1 (or the pseudogene TRBV3-2) and TRBJ2-1; D call uncertain. The CDR3 sequence is 16 residues long. Germline CDR1 and CDR2: LGHDT and YNNKEL (reference sequence). V lost 2 bases, J lost 5 bases, and 16 bases lay in between. This CDR3 is CASSQTRASINNEQFF. In DNA, the CDR3 is TGTGCCAGCAGCCAAACTCGCGCTAGTATTAACAATGAGCAGTTCTTC.

The rearrangement joins TRBV3-1 (or the pseudogene TRBV3-2) to TRBJ1-1; maybe TRBD1 (6 bases). Germline V CDR1 and CDR2: LGHDT, YNNKEL (reference sequence). The germline V and J ends were trimmed by 1 base and 2 bases, with 8 bases remaining between them. The CDR3 extends over 14 amino acids. The CDR3 protein is CASSQAGVNTEAFF. CDR3 DNA sequence: TGTGCCAGCAGCCAAGCAGGGGTAAACACTGAAGCTTTCTTT.

The gene calls are TRBV24-1 and TRBJ2-4; 7 bases map to TRBD1. V lost 1 base to trimming and J lost 4 bases; unmatched junction nucleotides: 9. The CDR3 length is 17 residues. In germline, CDR1 is KGHDR, CDR2 SFDVKD. The CDR3 sequence: CATSDLIEGAAKNIQYF. The CDR3 nucleotides read TGTGCCACCAGTGATTTAATCGAGGGGGCGGCTAAAAACATTCAGTACTTC.